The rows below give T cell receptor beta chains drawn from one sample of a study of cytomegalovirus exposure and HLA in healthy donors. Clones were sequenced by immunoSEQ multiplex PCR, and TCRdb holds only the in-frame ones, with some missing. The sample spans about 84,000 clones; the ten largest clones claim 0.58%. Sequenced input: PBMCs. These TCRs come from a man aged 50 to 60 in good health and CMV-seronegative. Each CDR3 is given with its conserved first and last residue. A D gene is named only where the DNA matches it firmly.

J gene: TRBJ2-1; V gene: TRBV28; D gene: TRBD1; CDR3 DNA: TGTGCCAGCAGTTTGACAGGGTCCCTTGACAATGAGCAGTTCTTC; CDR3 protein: CASSLTGSLDNEQFF
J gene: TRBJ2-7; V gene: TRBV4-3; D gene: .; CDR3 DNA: TGCGCCAGCAGCCAAGATAGGGCAGGGGGGATGCGCGCCGAGCAGTACTTC; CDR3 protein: CASSQDRAGGMRAEQYF
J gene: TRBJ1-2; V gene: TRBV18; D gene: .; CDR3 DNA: TGTGCCACCTCGGGACAAACTAACTATGGCTACACCTTC; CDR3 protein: CATSGQTNYGYTF
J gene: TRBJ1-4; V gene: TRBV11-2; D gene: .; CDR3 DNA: TGTGCCAGCAGCCCTCAAGGAGCAACTAATGAAAAACTGTTTTTT; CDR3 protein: CASSPQGATNEKLFF
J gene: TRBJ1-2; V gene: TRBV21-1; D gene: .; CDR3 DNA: TGTGCCAGCAGCCTCCACCAGGGACAGGGGGCGATCGTCCATGGCTACACCTTC; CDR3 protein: CASSLHQGQGAIVHGYTF
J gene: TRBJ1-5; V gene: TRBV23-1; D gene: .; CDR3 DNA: TGCGCCAGCAGTCACAAGGGGGGGAAAAGGGGCAATCAGCCCCAGCATTTT; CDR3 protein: CASSHKGGKRGNQPQHF
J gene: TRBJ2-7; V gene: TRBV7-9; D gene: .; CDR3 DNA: TGTGCCAGCAGCCAATGGAGCCAAGGGGTGAACTCCTACGAGCAGTACTTC; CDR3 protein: CASSQWSQGVNSYEQYF
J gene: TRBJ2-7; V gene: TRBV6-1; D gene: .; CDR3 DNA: TGTGCCAGCAGTGGGAGCGAGAGCTCCTACGAGCAGTACTTC; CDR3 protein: CASSGSESSYEQYF
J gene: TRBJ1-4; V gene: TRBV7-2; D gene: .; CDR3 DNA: TGTGCCAGCAGCGGTAATCGGGACATACTATTTTTT; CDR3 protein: CASSGNRDILFF
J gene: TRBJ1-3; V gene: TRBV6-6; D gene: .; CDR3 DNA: TGTGCCAGCAGTTACCCCCAGGGGTCCTCTGGAAACACCATATATTTT; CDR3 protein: CASSYPQGSSGNTIYF
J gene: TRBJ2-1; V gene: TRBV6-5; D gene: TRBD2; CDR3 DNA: TGTGCCAGCAGTTACGCGGCGGGGGGGCCCGATGAGCAGTTCTTC; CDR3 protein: CASSYAAGGPDEQFF
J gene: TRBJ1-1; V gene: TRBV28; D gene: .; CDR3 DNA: TGTGCCAGCACCACGGGAGGGGCGGGCCCGGGAGCTTTCTTT; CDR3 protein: CASTTGGAGPGAFF
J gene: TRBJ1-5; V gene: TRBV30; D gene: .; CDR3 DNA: TGTGCCTGGAGTTCATATCTGCGGTGGCCCCAGCATTTT; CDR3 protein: CAWSSYLRWPQHF
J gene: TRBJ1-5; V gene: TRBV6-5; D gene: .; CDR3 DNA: TGTGCCAGCAGTTCCTCAGGGGTTCAGCCCCAGCATTTT; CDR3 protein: CASSSSGVQPQHF
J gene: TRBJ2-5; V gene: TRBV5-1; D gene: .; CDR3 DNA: TGCGCCAGCAGTCCGACTAGACGAAAAGAGACCCAGTACTTC; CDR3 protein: CASSPTRRKETQYF
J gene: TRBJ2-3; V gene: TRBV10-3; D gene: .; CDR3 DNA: TGTGCCATCAGTGAGTCGACAGGCACAGATACGCAGTATTTT; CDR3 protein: CAISESTGTDTQYF
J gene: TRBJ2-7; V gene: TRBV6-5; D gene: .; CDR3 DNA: TGTGCCAGCAGTTACTCGGGCGGGGTTTTCTACGAGCAGTACTTC; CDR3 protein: CASSYSGGVFYEQYF
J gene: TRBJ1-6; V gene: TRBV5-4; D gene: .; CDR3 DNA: TGTGCCAGCAGACAGGCTAATAATTCACCCCTCCACTTT; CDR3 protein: CASRQANNSPLHF
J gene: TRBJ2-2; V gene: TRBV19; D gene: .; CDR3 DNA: TGTGCCATCCAGACAGCAAACACCGGGGAGCTGTTTTTT; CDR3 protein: CAIQTANTGELFF
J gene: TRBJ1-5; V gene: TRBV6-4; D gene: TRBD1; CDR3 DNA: TGTGCCAGCAGTGACTTATTCCGGGACAGGGGGCGGGGCAATCAGCCCCAGCATTTT; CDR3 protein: CASSDLFRDRGRGNQPQHF
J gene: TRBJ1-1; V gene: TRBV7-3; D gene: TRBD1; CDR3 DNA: TGTGCCAGCAGTTACGGACAGGGGAACACTGAAGCTTTCTTT; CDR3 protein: CASSYGQGNTEAFF
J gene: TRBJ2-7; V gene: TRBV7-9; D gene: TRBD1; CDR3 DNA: TGTGCCAGCAGCTTGACAGGGTCGTCCTACGAGCAGTACTTC; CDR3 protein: CASSLTGSSYEQYF
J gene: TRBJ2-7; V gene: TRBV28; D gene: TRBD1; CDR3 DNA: TGTGCCAGCAGTTTAAGCGGGACAGGGGATTACGAGCAGTACTTC; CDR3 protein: CASSLSGTGDYEQYF
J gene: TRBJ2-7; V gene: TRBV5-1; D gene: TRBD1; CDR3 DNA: TGCGCCAGCAGCTCCGGACAGGGACACGAGCAGTACTTC; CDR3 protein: CASSSGQGHEQYF
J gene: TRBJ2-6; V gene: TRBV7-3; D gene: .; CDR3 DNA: TGTGCCAGCAGCACGCACAGGGCTGGGGCCAACGTCCTGACTTTC; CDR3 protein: CASSTHRAGANVLTF